The clone carrying this T cell receptor beta chain came up once. Its antigen is undetermined. The PCR contained 60 Vbeta and 13 Jbeta primers. Using immunoSEQ multiplex PCR, the repertoire was profiled, and TCRdb retains in-frame clones only, with some absent. In the table there are 150,000 to 200,000 clones, 60% to 80% of which are singletons. The V gene's germline CDR1 is GTSNPN and CDR2 SVGIG (reference sequence). The junction had 8 bases not matched to a gene; V was cut back by 2 bases and J by 5 bases. The CDR3 covers 15 residues. This record comes from a study of cytomegalovirus exposure and HLA in healthy donors. General study results and limits: A later analysis reportedly identified an Asian-associated ancestry cluster as carrying fewer N-insertions than the approximately 620-donor mean. A later analysis associated some 16,000 TCR beta sequences with HLA alleles at a 0.05 false discovery rate. Later analysis showed most CMV-associated TCR beta chains appearing HLA-restricted. When presence/absence was analysed, sequencing depth was taken to be roughly uniform across donors.

The specimen sequenced was PBMCs. The rearrangement links TRBV30 to TRBJ2-2; 7 bases map to TRBD2. This clonotype originated in a man aged 35-49 years in good health and CMV-seronegative. For the CDR3, the DNA is TGTGCCTGGAGTAGCGGGGCCCCGGGAACCGGGGAGCTGTTTTTT. It specifies CAWSSGAPGTGELFF.